This is a list of T cell receptor beta chains from one sample in a study of blood T cells in healthy people across ages. MiXCR, applied by TCRdb to the 5' RACE reads, yields one record per CDR3 protein. The sample comprises about a million distinct CDR3 sequences, about 48% of which are singletons, and about an eighth rests with the top ten. Source material: blood. These receptors all stem from a man aged 25-40 years in good health. CDR3s include the opening cysteine and the closing phenylalanine or tryptophan. Each record gives: V gene, clone size, J gene, D gene, CDR3 protein, CDR3 DNA. D genes are given only for firm matches. Part of the rows lack a size; the others show once, few, many or a class for expanded clones.

TRBV20-1,few,TRBJ2-3,-,CSALNASTDTQYF,TGCAGTGCCCTCAATGCTAGCACAGATACGCAGTATTTT
TRBV2,-,TRBJ2-1,TRBD2,CASRPTSGHNEQFF,TGTGCCAGCAGGCCGACTAGCGGGCACAATGAGCAGTTCTTC
TRBV7-9,-,TRBJ2-3,TRBD2,CASTWVAGRTDTQYF,TGTGCCAGCACTTGGGTAGCGGGGCGCACAGATACGCAGTATTTT
TRBV5-1,-,TRBJ2-7,TRBD1,CASNFGQDFSYEQYF,TGCGCCAGCAACTTTGGACAGGACTTTTCCTACGAGCAGTACTTC
TRBV29-1,few,TRBJ2-5,-,CSVKDVYQETQYF,TGCAGCGTTAAGGACGTCTACCAAGAGACCCAGTACTTC
TRBV4-1,few,TRBJ1-2,TRBD1,CASSQVGTGPGYGYTF,TGCGCCAGCAGCCAAGTAGGGACAGGGCCCGGCTATGGCTACACCTTC
TRBV5-1,-,TRBJ2-1,-,CASSLGSFYEQFF,TGCGCCAGCAGCTTGGGCAGTTTTTATGAGCAGTTCTTC
TRBV5-1,many,TRBJ1-2,TRBD1,CASSLDRGVGYGYTF,TGCGCCAGCAGCTTGGACAGGGGCGTTGGGTATGGCTACACCTTC
TRBV6-1,-,TRBJ1-5,TRBD1,CASEDRGDSNQPQHF,TGTGCCAGCGAGGACAGGGGTGATAGCAATCAGCCCCAGCATTTT
TRBV4-3,-,TRBJ1-1,-,CASSQDRGSTEAFF,TGCGCCAGCAGCCAAGATAGGGGCAGCACTGAAGCTTTCTTT
TRBV4-1,-,TRBJ1-2,-,CASSQEITGSAYGYTF,TGCGCCAGCAGCCAGGAGATCACAGGTTCTGCTTATGGCTACACCTTC
TRBV12-3/TRBV12-4,-,TRBJ2-1,TRBD2,CASSLGTSGGASYNEQFF,TGTGCCAGCAGTTTAGGGACTAGCGGGGGGGCCTCCTACAATGAGCAGTTCTTC
TRBV6-2/TRBV6-3,few,TRBJ2-7,TRBD1,CASSYAVRGQFYEQYF,TGTGCCAGCAGTTACGCCGTTAGGGGACAGTTCTACGAGCAGTACTTC
TRBV20-1,-,TRBJ2-1,TRBD2,CSARLAGGPQNEQFF,TGCAGTGCTAGACTAGCGGGGGGGCCACAGAATGAGCAGTTCTTC
TRBV11-3,-,TRBJ2-2,-,CASSSDYTGELFF,TGTGCCAGCAGCTCTGACTACACCGGGGAGCTGTTTTTT
TRBV30,-,TRBJ2-1,-,CAWRVSRYEQFF,TGTGCCTGGAGGGTATCCCGTTACGAGCAGTTCTTC
TRBV20-1,-,TRBJ2-1,TRBD2,CSARGLAPNEQFF,TGCAGTGCCCGGGGACTAGCTCCAAATGAGCAGTTCTTC
TRBV4-3,many,TRBJ2-3,TRBD1,CASSQDGRGRTDTQYF,TGCGCCAGCAGCCAAGATGGCAGGGGGCGGACAGATACGCAGTATTTT
TRBV7-8,few,TRBJ2-4,-,CASSTGRPEAKNIQYF,TGTGCCAGCAGCACGGGACGTCCCGAGGCCAAAAACATTCAGTACTTC
TRBV7-2,-,TRBJ2-1,TRBD2,CASQTGGGSYNEQFF,TGTGCGTCACAAACGGGGGGGGGTTCCTACAATGAGCAGTTCTTC
TRBV5-1,-,TRBJ2-1,-,CASSPHTSLSSYNEQFF,TGCGCCAGCAGCCCCCACACGTCCCTCAGCTCCTACAATGAGCAGTTCTTC
TRBV6-5,-,TRBJ2-7,-,CASSYYGAAGDYEQYF,TGTGCCAGCAGTTATTACGGGGCGGCAGGAGACTACGAGCAGTACTTC
TRBV3-1,-,TRBJ2-3,TRBD2,CASSQGPTTSGVTDTQYF,TGTGCCAGCAGCCAAGGACCCACGACTAGCGGGGTCACAGATACGCAGTATTTT
TRBV3-1,-,TRBJ2-1,TRBD1,CASKRTGDNEQFF,TGTGCCAGCAAACGGACAGGAGACAATGAGCAGTTCTTC
TRBV4-1,-,TRBJ1-2,TRBD1,CASSQVPGTGYGYTF,TGCGCCAGCAGCCAAGTCCCCGGGACAGGGTATGGCTACACCTTC
TRBV25-1,-,TRBJ2-3,-,CASSDWGSGPDTQYF,TGTGCCAGCAGTGACTGGGGATCAGGTCCAGATACGCAGTATTTT
TRBV6-2/TRBV6-3,many,TRBJ2-1,TRBD2,CASSSGTSGYNEQFF,TGTGCCAGCAGTTCCGGGACTAGCGGTTACAATGAGCAGTTCTTC
TRBV7-3,-,TRBJ2-1,TRBD2,CASSFGPLGGGASYNEQFF,TGTGCCAGCAGCTTTGGGCCACTGGGCGGGGGGGCCTCCTACAATGAGCAGTTCTTC
TRBV7-7,many,TRBJ2-5,TRBD2,CASSLGLAGAQETQYF,TGTGCTAGCAGCTTAGGACTAGCGGGGGCCCAAGAGACCCAGTACTTC
TRBV5-1,few,TRBJ1-1,-,CASRGGDEAFF,TGCGCCAGCAGGGGCGGAGATGAAGCTTTCTTT
TRBV6-1,few,TRBJ2-5,TRBD2,CASSETAEGAGLVGETQYF,TGTGCCAGCAGTGAAACGGCGGAAGGAGCGGGACTAGTGGGAGAGACCCAGTACTTC
TRBV25-1,-,TRBJ1-5,TRBD1,CASSGRDRGLDSNQPQHF,TGTGCCAGCAGTGGACGGGACAGGGGGCTAGATAGCAATCAGCCCCAGCATTTT
TRBV5-5,few,TRBJ2-7,-,CASSGDDSYEQYF,TGTGCCAGCAGCGGAGACGATTCCTACGAGCAGTACTTC
TRBV12-3/TRBV12-4,-,TRBJ1-5,-,CASSPDNTNQPQHF,TGTGCCAGCAGCCCAGACAACACTAATCAGCCCCAGCATTTT
TRBV12-3/TRBV12-4,-,TRBJ2-5,-,CASSLRCLETQYF,TGTGCCAGCAGTTTAAGGTGTTTGGAGACCCAGTACTTC
TRBV29-1,-,TRBJ2-7,-,CSVAGAERYEQYF,TGCAGCGTCGCGGGCGCGGAGAGGTACGAGCAGTACTTC
TRBV2,few,TRBJ1-6,TRBD1,CASSGTGVGNSPLHF,TGTGCCAGCAGCGGTACAGGGGTTGGAAATTCACCCCTCCACTTT
TRBV10-3,-,TRBJ1-1,TRBD1,CAIGRGQNTEAFF,TGTGCCATCGGCAGGGGGCAGAACACTGAAGCTTTCTTT
TRBV7-3,-,TRBJ2-1,TRBD1,CASSLRGGQGLNEQFF,TGTGCCAGCAGCTTAAGAGGGGGACAGGGGCTTAATGAGCAGTTCTTC
TRBV5-6,few,TRBJ2-1,-,CASTDSVSRTLFF,TGTGCCAGCACCGACTCAGTCTCCCGTACCCTGTTCTTC
TRBV6-2/TRBV6-3,-,TRBJ2-1,-,CASSWSAEQFF,TGTGCCAGCAGTTGGTCGGCGGAGCAGTTCTTC
TRBV5-1,-,TRBJ2-3,-,CASSLGVATDTQYF,TGCGCCAGCAGCTTGGGGGTAGCGACAGATACGCAGTATTTT
TRBV28,-,TRBJ1-5,TRBD1,CASRIQGAYQPQHF,TGTGCCAGCAGGATACAGGGGGCGTATCAGCCCCAGCATTTT
TRBV7-2,-,TRBJ2-5,-,CASSPRGALYNEQYF,TGTGCCAGCAGCCCCAGGGGGGCTCTATACAATGAGCAGTACTTC
TRBV6-2/TRBV6-3,-,TRBJ2-5,-,CASRAVLAQETQYF,TGTGCCAGCAGAGCCGTGCTAGCGCAAGAGACCCAGTACTTC
TRBV11-2,-,TRBJ2-7,TRBD1,CASSRDRGQFRQYF,TGTGCCAGCAGCCGGGACAGGGGTCAATTTCGGCAGTACTTC
TRBV2,-,TRBJ2-3,TRBD1,CASSGRKQGADTQYF,TGTGCCAGCAGTGGCCGGAAACAGGGGGCAGATACGCAGTATTTT
TRBV28,-,TRBJ1-6,TRBD1,CASSTGGRNSPLHF,TGTGCCAGCAGTACAGGGGGCAGAAATTCACCCCTCCACTTT
TRBV24-1,-,TRBJ2-5,-,CATSDGTREQYF,TGTGCCACCAGTGATGGGACTCGTGAGCAGTACTTC
TRBV20-1,-,TRBJ1-1,-,CSARMGDTEAFF,TGCAGTGCTAGAATGGGGGACACTGAAGCTTTCTTT
TRBV28,few,TRBJ2-7,-,CASATSGPSGYEQYF,TGTGCCAGCGCCACAAGCGGACCCTCAGGATACGAGCAGTACTTC
TRBV28,-,TRBJ2-5,TRBD2,CASSFSGRGTQETQYF,TGTGCCAGCAGTTTTTCCGGGCGGGGGACCCAAGAGACCCAGTACTTC
TRBV6-5,few,TRBJ2-1,-,CASSYRASLNSYNEQFF,TGTGCCAGCAGTTACAGGGCTAGTTTAAACTCCTACAATGAGCAGTTCTTC
TRBV18,few,TRBJ2-6,-,CASSPPPSSGANVLTF,TGTGCCAGCTCACCACCCCCGAGCTCTGGGGCCAACGTCCTGACTTTC
TRBV20-1,-,TRBJ2-7,TRBD1,CSARTGGFSYEQYF,TGCAGTGCTCGGACAGGGGGCTTTTCCTACGAGCAGTACTTC